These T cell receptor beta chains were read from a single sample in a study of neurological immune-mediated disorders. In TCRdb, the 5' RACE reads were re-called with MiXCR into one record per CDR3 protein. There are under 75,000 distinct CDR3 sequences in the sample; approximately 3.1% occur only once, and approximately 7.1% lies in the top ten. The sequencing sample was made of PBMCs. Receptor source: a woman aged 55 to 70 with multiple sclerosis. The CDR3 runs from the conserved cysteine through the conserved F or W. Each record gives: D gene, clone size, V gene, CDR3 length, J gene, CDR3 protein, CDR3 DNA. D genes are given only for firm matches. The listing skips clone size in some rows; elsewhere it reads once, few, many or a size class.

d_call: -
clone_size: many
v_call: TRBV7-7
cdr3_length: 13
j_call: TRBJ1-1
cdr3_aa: CASSLTGRTRAFF
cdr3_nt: TGTGCTAGCAGCTTAACAGGGAGGACTCGGGCTTTCTTT

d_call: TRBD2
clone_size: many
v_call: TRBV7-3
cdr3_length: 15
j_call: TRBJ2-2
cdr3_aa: CASSSTSANTGELFF
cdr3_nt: TGTGCCAGCAGCTCTACTAGCGCGAACACCGGGGAGCTGTTTTTT

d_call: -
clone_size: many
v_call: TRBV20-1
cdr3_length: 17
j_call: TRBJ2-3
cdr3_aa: CSAWDRDSSLSTDTQYF
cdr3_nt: TGCAGTGCGTGGGACCGGGACTCATCCCTTAGCACAGATACGCAGTATTTT

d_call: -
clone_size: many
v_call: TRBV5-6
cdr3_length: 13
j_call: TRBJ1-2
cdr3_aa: CASSSQAHYGYTF
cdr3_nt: TGTGCCAGCAGTTCACAAGCCCACTATGGCTACACCTTC

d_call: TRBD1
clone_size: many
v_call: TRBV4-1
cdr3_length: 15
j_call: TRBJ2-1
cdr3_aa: CASSQLRQGAHEQFF
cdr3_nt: TGCGCCAGCAGCCAGTTGAGACAGGGGGCCCATGAGCAGTTCTTC

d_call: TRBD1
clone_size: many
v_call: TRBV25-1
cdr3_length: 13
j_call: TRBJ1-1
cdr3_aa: CASIDRVNTEAFF
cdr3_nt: TGTGCCAGCATCGACAGGGTGAACACTGAAGCTTTCTTT

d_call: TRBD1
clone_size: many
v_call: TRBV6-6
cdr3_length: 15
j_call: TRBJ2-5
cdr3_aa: CASSRLGQGIGTQYF
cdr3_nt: TGTGCCAGCAGCCGATTGGGACAGGGGATTGGGACCCAGTACTTC

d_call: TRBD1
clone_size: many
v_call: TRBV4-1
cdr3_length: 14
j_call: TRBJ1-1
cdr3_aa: CASSPDRANTEAFF
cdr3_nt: TGCGCCAGCAGCCCGGACAGGGCGAACACTGAAGCTTTCTTT

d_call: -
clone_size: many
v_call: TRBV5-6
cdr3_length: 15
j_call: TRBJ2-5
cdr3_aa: CASSLGQVPTETQYF
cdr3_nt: TGTGCCAGCAGCTTGGGGCAGGTCCCAACCGAGACCCAGTACTTC

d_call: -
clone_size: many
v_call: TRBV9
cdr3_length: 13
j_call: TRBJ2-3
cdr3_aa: CASNQGVTDTQYF
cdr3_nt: TGTGCCAGCAACCAAGGGGTCACAGATACGCAGTATTTT

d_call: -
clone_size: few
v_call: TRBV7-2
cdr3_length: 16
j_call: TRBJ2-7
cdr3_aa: CASSPSGASHRYEQYF
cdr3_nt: TGTGCCAGCAGCCCGTCTGGCGCTAGTCACCGCTACGAGCAGTACTTC

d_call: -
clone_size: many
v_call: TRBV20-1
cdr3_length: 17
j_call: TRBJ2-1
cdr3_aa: CSANRPTSRRSYNEQFF
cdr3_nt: TGCAGTGCTAACCGACCTACTAGCAGACGCTCCTACAATGAGCAGTTCTTC

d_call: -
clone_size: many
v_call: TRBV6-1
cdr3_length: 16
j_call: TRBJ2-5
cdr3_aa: CASSEGPGRFQETQYF
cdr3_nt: TGTGCCAGCAGTGAAGGACCCGGGCGTTTCCAAGAGACCCAGTACTTC

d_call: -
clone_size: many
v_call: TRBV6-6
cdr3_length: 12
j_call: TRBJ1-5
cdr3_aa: CASGGGNQPQHF
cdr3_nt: TGTGCCAGCGGGGGGGGCAATCAGCCCCAGCATTTT

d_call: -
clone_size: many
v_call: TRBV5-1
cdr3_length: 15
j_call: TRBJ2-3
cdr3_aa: CASSNSRTTTDTQYF
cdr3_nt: TGCGCCAGCAGTAATAGCCGGACGACGACAGATACGCAGTATTTT

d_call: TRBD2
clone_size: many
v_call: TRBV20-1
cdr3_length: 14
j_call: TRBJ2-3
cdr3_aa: CSASPPGLAGGHDF
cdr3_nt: TGCAGTGCTAGCCCTCCGGGACTAGCGGGGGGACACGATTTT

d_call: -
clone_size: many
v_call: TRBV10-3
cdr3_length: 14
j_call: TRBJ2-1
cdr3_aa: CAISEDSGYNEQFF
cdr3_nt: TGTGCCATCAGTGAGGACAGCGGATACAATGAGCAGTTCTTC

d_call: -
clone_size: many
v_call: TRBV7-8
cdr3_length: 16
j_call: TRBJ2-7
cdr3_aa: CASSGSRQADEYEQYF
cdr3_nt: TGTGCCAGCAGCGGTTCACGACAAGCGGATGAGTACGAGCAGTACTTC

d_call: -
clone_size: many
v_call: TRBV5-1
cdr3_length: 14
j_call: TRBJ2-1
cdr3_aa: CASSLASGYNEQFF
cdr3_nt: TGCGCCAGCAGCTTGGCAAGCGGGTACAATGAGCAGTTCTTC

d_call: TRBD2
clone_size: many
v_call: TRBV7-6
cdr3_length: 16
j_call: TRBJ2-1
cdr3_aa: CASSLVPAGANNEQFF
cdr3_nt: TGTGCCAGCAGCTTAGTACCAGCGGGGGCCAACAATGAGCAGTTCTTC

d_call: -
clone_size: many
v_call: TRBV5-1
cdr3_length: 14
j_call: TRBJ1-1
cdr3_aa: CASSRAGQNTEAFF
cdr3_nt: TGCGCCAGCAGCAGGGCAGGACAGAACACTGAAGCTTTCTTT

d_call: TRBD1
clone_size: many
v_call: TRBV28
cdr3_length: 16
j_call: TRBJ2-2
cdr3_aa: CASSLWLLGQTGELFF
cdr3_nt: TGTGCCAGCAGTTTATGGCTGTTGGGACAGACCGGGGAGCTGTTTTTT

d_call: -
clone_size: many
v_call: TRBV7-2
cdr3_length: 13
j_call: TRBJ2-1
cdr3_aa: CASSLNRDNEQFF
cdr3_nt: TGTGCCAGCAGCCTAAACAGGGACAATGAGCAGTTCTTC

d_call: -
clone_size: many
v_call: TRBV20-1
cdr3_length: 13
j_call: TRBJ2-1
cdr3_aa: CSASDPRINEQFF
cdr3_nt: TGCAGTGCTAGTGACCCTAGAATCAATGAGCAGTTCTTC

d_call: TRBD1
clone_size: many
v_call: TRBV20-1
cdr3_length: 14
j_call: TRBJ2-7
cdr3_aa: CSARSGQGLYEQYF
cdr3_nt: TGCAGTGCTAGATCGGGACAGGGATTATACGAGCAGTACTTC

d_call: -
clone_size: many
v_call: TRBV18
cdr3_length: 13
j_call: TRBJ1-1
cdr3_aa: CASSPLGHTEAFF
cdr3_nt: TGTGCCAGCTCACCACTGGGGCACACTGAAGCTTTCTTT

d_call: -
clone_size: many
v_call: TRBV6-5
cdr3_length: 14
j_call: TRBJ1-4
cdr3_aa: CASSYASGREKLFF
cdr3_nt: TGTGCCAGCAGTTACGCCTCGGGACGAGAAAAACTGTTTTTT

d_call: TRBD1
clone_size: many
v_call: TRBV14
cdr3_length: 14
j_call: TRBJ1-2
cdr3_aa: CASRPTGMSYGYTF
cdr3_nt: TGTGCCAGCAGACCGACAGGGATGTCCTATGGCTACACCTTC

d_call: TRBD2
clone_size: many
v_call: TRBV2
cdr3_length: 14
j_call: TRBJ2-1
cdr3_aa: CASTDSGSNNEQFF
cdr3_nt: TGTGCCAGCACGGATAGCGGGAGTAATAATGAGCAGTTCTTC

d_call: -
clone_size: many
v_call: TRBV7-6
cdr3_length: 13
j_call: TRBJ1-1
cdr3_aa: CASSANGGTEAFF
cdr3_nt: TGTGCCAGCAGCGCTAACGGGGGAACTGAAGCTTTCTTT

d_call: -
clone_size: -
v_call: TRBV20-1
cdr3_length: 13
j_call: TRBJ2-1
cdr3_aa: CSARGGADNEQFF
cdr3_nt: TGCAGTGCTAGAGGGGGGGCCGACAATGAGCAGTTCTTC

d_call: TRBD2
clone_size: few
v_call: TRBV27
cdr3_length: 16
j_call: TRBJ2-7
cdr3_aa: CASSFIVSGTTDEQYF
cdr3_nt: TGTGCCAGCAGTTTCATAGTTAGCGGGACAACAGACGAGCAGTACTTC

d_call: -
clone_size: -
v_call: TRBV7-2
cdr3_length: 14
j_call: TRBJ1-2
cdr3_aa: CASSLALNSYGYTF
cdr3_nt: TGTGCCAGCAGCTTAGCGCTGAACAGCTATGGCTACACCTTC

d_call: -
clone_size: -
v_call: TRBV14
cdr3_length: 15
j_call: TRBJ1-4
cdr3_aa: CASSQGGSSVLTLFF
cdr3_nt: TGTGCCAGCAGCCAAGGGGGATCGAGCGTTTTGACACTGTTTTTT

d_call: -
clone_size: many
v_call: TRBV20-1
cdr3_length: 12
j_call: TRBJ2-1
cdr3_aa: CSASVGANEQFF
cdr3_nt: TGCAGTGCTAGCGTAGGGGCCAATGAGCAGTTCTTC

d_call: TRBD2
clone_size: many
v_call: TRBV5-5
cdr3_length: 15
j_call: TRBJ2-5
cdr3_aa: CASSLGSAGWETQYF
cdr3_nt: TGTGCCAGCAGCTTGGGCTCAGCGGGGTGGGAGACCCAGTACTTC

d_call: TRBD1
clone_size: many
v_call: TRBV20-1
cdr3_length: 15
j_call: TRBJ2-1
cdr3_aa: CSARPGTGVHNEQFF
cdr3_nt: TGCAGTGCTAGACCCGGGACAGGGGTGCACAATGAGCAGTTCTTC

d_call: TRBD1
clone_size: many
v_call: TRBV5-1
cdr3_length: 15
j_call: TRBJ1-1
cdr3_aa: CASSAGQRMNTEAFF
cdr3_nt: TGCGCCAGCAGCGCGGGACAGAGGATGAACACTGAAGCTTTCTTT

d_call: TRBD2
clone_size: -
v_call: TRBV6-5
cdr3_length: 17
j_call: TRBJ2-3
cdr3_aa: CASSYNSPGLASDTQYF
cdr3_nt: TGTGCCAGCAGTTACAACAGCCCGGGACTAGCCTCAGATACGCAGTATTTT

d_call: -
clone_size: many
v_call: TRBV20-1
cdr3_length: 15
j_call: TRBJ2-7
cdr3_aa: CSARAPLGAGAEQYF
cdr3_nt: TGCAGTGCTAGAGCCCCTTTGGGGGCAGGGGCCGAGCAGTACTTC

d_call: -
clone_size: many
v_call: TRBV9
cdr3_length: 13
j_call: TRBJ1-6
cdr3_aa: CASSPDRYSPLHF
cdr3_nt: TGTGCCAGCAGCCCCGATCGGTATTCACCCCTCCACTTT

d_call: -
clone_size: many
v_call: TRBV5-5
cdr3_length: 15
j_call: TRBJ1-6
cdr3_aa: CASSLEPGTSSPLHF
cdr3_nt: TGTGCCAGCAGCTTGGAACCGGGTACAAGTTCACCCCTCCACTTT

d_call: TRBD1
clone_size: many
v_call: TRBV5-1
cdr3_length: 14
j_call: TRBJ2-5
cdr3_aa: CASSLGQTQETQYF
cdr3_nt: TGCGCCAGCAGCCTGGGACAGACGCAAGAGACCCAGTACTTC

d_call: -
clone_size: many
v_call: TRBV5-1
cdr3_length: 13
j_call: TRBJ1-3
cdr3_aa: CASSSGIGNTIYF
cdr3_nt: TGCGCCAGCAGCTCAGGGATCGGAAACACCATATATTTT

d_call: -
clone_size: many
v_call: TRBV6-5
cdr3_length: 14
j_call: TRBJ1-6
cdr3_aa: CASSYQVGGSPLHF
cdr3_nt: TGTGCCAGCAGTTACCAGGTGGGGGGATCACCCCTCCACTTT